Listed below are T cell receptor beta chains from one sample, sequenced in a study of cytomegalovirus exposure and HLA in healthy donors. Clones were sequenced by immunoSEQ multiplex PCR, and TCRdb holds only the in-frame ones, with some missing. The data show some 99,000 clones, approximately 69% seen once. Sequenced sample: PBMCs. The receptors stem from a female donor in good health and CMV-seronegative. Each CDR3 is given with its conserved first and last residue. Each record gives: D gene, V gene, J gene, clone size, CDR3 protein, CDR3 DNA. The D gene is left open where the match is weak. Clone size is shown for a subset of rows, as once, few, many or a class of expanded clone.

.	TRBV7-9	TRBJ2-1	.	CASSFTGTNNEQFF	TGTGCCAGCAGCTTTACCGGGACAAACAATGAGCAGTTCTTC
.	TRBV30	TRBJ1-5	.	CAFQLDSGGNQPQHF	TGTGCCTTCCAGTTGGACTCTGGGGGCAATCAGCCCCAGCATTTT
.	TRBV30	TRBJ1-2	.	CAWRPGISYGYTF	TGTGCCTGGAGGCCGGGGATCAGCTATGGCTACACCTTC
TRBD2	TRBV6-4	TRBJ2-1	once	CASRASGGPYNEQFF	TGTGCCAGCAGGGCTAGCGGGGGGCCCTACAATGAGCAGTTCTTC
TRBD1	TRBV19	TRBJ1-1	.	CASSQRTGTNTEAFF	TGTGCCAGTAGTCAAAGGACAGGGACAAACACTGAAGCTTTCTTT
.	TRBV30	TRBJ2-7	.	CAWEDTYEQYF	TGTGCCTGGGAGGACACCTACGAGCAGTACTTC
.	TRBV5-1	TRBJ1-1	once	CASSLGQASNTEAFF	TGCGCCAGCAGCTTGGGACAGGCGTCGAACACTGAAGCTTTCTTT
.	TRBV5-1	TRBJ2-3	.	CASSLIAGLSTDTQYF	TGCGCCAGCAGCTTGATCGCGGGGCTCTCAACAGATACGCAGTATTTT
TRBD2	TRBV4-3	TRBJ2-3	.	CASSQDLAGGPDTQYF	TGCGCCAGCAGCCAAGATCTAGCGGGGGGGCCGGATACGCAGTATTTT
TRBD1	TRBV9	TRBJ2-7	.	CASSAPGQGAGEQYF	TGTGCCAGCAGCGCCCCGGGACAGGGGGCTGGGGAGCAGTACTTC
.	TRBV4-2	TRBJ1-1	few	CASSQDIRNTEAFF	TGTGCCAGCAGCCAAGATATCAGGAACACTGAAGCTTTCTTT
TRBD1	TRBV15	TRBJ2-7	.	CATSRDQLDRGGEQYF	TGTGCCACCAGCAGAGATCAATTGGACAGGGGAGGCGAGCAGTACTTC
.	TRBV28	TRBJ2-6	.	CASSSGQSGANVLTF	TGTGCCAGCAGTTCTGGACAGTCTGGGGCCAACGTCCTGACTTTC
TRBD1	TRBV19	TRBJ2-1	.	CASSIVGQVYNEQFF	TGTGCCAGTAGTATAGTAGGACAGGTCTACAATGAGCAGTTCTTC
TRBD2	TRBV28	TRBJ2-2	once	CASSLSGLAGGLTGELFF	TGTGCCAGCAGTTTATCGGGACTAGCGGGAGGGCTCACCGGGGAGCTGTTTTTT
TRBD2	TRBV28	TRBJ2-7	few	CASSGSGRSIAGLEGYEQYF	TGTGCCAGCAGTGGGAGCGGGCGCTCCATAGCGGGATTGGAAGGGTACGAGCAGTACTTC
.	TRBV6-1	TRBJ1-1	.	CASSLGPAGSSEAFF	TGTGCCAGCAGTCTAGGCCCGGCGGGGTCTTCGGAAGCTTTCTTT
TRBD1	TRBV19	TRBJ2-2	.	CASSSRQGRTGELFF	TGTGCCAGTAGTTCAAGACAGGGTAGAACCGGGGAGCTGTTTTTT
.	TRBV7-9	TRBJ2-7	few	CASSLNGVSYEQYF	TGTGCCAGCAGCTTAAACGGGGTCTCCTACGAGCAGTACTTC
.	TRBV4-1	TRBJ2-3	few	CASSQGHQGPDTQYF	TGCGCCAGCAGCCAGGGACATCAAGGGCCAGATACGCAGTATTTT
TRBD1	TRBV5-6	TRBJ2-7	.	CASSLTLTGGPVDEQYF	TGTGCCAGCAGCTTGACCTTAACAGGGGGCCCAGTGGACGAGCAGTACTTC
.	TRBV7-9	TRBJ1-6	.	CASSLGAGGGEGSPLHF	TGTGCCAGCAGCTTAGGCGCCGGAGGGGGGGAGGGTTCACCCCTCCACTTT
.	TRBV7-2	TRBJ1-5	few	CASSLFGFDQPQHF	TGTGCCAGCAGCTTATTCGGGTTTGATCAGCCCCAGCATTTT
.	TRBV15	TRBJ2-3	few	CATSRDRRGGTDTQYF	TGTGCCACCAGCAGAGATCGAAGGGGGGGTACAGATACGCAGTATTTT
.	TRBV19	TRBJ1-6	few	CASSIIFEDTGDSPLHF	TGTGCCAGTAGTATTATTTTCGAGGACACTGGCGATTCACCCCTCCACTTT
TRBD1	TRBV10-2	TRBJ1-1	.	CASGGQPNTEAFF	TGCGCCAGCGGGGGACAGCCAAACACTGAAGCTTTCTTT
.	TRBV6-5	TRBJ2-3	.	CASSLDGGTSTDTQYF	TGTGCCAGCAGTTTGGACGGGGGAACTAGCACAGATACGCAGTATTTT
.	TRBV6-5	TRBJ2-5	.	CASSFGRQAGETQYF	TGTGCCAGCAGTTTCGGGCGACAGGCCGGGGAGACCCAGTACTTC
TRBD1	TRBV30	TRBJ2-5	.	CAWSHRGMETQYF	TGTGCCTGGAGTCACAGGGGGATGGAGACCCAGTACTTC
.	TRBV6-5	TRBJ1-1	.	CASTGDSLGNTEAFF	TGTGCCAGCACCGGAGACAGTTTGGGGAATACTGAAGCTTTCTTT
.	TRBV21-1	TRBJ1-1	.	CASSKGRVYTEAFF	TGTGCCAGCAGCAAAGGGCGGGTGTATACTGAAGCTTTCTTT
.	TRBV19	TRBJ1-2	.	CASSIDWGTARYGYTF	TGTGCCAGTAGTATAGATTGGGGCACCGCTCGCTATGGCTACACCTTC
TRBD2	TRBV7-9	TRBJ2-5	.	CASSLGSGGQETQYF	TGTGCCAGCAGCTTAGGTTCGGGGGGGCAAGAGACCCAGTACTTC
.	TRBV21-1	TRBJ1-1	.	CASVTGGVAEAFF	TGTGCCAGCGTTACAGGGGGCGTTGCTGAAGCTTTCTTT
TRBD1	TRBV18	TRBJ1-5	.	CASSGQGYSNQPQHF	TGTGCCAGCTCGGGACAGGGGTATAGCAATCAGCCCCAGCATTTT
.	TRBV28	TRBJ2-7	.	CASSSGLSSYEQYF	TGTGCCAGCAGTTCGGGACTTAGCTCCTACGAGCAGTACTTC
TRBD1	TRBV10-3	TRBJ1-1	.	CAISESGDRDTEAFF	TGTGCCATCAGTGAGTCGGGTGACAGGGACACTGAAGCTTTCTTT